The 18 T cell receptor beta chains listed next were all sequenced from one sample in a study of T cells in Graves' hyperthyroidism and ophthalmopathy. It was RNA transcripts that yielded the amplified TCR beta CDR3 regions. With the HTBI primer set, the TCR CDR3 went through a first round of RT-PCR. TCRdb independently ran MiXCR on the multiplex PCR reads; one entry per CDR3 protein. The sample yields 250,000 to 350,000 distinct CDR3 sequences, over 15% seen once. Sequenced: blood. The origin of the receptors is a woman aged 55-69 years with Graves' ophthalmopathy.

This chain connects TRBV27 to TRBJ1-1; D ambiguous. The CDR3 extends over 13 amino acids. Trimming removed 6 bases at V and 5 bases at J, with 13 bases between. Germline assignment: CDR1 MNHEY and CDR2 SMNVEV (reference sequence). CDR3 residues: CASRVMLGTEAFF. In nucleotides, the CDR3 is TGTGCCAGCAGGGTGATGTTGGGAACTGAAGCTTTCTTT.

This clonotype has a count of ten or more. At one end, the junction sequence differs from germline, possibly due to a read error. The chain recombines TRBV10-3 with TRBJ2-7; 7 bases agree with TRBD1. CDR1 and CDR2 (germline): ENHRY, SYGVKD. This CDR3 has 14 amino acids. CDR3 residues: CAIRDRQGSSEQYF. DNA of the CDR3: TGTGCCATCAGGGATCGACAGGGATCCTCCGAGCAGTACTTC.

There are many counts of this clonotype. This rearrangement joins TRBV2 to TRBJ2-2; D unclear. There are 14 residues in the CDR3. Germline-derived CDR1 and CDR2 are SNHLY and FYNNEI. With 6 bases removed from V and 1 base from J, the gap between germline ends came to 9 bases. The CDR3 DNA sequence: TGTGCCAGCAGCGTAGTCCGGAACACCGGGGAGCTGTTTTTT. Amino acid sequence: CASSVVRNTGELFF.

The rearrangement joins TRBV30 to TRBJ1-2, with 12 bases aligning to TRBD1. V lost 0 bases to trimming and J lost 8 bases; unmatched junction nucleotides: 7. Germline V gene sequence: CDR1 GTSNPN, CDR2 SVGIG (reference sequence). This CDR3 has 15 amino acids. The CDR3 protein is CAWSVGTGGVRGYTF. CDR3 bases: TGTGCCTGGAGTGTTGGGACAGGGGGCGTCAGGGGCTACACCTTC. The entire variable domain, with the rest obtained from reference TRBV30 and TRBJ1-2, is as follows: SQTIHQWPATLVQPVGSPLSLECTVEGTSNPNLYWYRQAAGRGLQLLFYSVGIGQISSEVPQNLSASRPQDRQFILSSKKLLLSDSGFYLCAWSVGTGGVRGYTFGSGTRLTVV.

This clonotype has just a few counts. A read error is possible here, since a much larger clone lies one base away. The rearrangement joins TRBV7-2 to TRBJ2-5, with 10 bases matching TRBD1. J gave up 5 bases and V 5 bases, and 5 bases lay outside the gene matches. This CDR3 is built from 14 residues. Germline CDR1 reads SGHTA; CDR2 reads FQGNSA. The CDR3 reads CASSVGQGFETQYF. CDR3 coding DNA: TGTGCCAGCAGCGTGGGACAGGGGTTTGAGACCCAGTACTTC.

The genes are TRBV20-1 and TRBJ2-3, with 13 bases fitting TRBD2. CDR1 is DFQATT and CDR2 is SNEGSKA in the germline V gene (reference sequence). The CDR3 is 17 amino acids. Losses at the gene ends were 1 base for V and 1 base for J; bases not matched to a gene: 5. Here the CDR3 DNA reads TGCAGTGCTAGAGGTACTAGCGGGGGGGCCGGCACAGATACGCAGTATTTT. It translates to CSARGTSGGAGTDTQYF.

The CDR3 sequence is CASSVGTGNGETQYF. In nucleotides, the CDR3 is TGTGCCAGCAGCGTAGGGACAGGGAATGGGGAGACCCAGTACTTC. This chain uses TRBV9 with TRBJ2-5; TRBD1 agrees at 8 bases. This CDR3 is built from 15 residues. The ends lost 0 bases at V and 5 bases at J; junction bases unmatched: 6. CDR1 SGDLS and CDR2 YYNGEE come from the germline V gene.

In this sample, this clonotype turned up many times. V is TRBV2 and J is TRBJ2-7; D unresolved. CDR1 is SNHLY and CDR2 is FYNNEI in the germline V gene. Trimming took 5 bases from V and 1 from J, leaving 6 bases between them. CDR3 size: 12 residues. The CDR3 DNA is TGTGCCAGCAGTAGAGAATCCTACGAGCAGTACTTC. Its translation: CASSRESYEQYF.

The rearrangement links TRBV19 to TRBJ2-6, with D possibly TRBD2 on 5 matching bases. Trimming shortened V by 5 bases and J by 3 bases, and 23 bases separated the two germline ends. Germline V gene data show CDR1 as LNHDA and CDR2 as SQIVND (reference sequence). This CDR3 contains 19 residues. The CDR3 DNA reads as TGTGCCAGTAGTCGGGGATTAAGGTCCCTCGTCGGTGGGGCCAACGTCCTGACTTTC. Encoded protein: CASSRGLRSLVGGANVLTF. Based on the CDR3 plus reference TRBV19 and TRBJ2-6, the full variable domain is DGGITQSPKYLFRKEGQNVTLSCEQNLNHDAMYWYRQDPGQGLRLIYYSQIVNDFQKGDIAEGYSVSREKKESFPLTVTSAQKNPTAFYLCASSRGLRSLVGGANVLTFGAGSRLTVL.

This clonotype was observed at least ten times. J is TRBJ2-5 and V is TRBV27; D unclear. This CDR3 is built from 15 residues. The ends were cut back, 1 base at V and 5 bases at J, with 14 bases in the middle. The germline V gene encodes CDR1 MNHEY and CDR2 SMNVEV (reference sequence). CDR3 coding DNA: TGTGCCAGCAGTTTATTGGGTGGGCGGCGGGAGACCCAGTACTTC. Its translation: CASSLLGGRRETQYF.

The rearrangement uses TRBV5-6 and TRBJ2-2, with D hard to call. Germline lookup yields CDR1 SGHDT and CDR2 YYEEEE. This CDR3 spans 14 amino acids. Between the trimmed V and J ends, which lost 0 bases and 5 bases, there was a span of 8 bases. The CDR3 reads CASSLVSLTGELFF. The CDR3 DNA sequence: TGTGCCAGCAGCTTGGTCTCCCTGACCGGGGAGCTGTTTTTT. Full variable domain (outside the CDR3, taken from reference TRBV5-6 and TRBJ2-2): DAGVTQSPTHLIKTRGQQVTLRCSPKSGHDTVSWYQQALGQGPQFIFQYYEEEERQRGNFPDRFSGHQFPNYSSELNVNALLLGDSALYLCASSLVSLTGELFFGEGSRLTVL.

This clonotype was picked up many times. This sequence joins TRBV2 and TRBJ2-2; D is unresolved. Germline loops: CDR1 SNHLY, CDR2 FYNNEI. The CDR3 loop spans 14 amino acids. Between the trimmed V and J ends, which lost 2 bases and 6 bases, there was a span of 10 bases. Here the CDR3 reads CASSERWSSGELFF. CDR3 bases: TGTGCCAGCAGTGAACGATGGAGTTCCGGGGAGCTGTTTTTT.

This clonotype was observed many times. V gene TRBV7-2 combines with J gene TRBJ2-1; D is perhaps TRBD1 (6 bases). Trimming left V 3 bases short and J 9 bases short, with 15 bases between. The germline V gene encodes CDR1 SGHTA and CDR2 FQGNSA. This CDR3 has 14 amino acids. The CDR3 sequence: CASSFAADSVEQFF. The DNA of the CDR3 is TGTGCCAGCAGCTTCGCCGCGGACAGCGTTGAGCAGTTCTTC.

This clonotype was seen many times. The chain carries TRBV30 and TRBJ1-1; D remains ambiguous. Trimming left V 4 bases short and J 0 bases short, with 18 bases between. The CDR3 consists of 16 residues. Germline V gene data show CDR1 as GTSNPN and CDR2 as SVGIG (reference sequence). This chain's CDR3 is CAWKREGRHMNTEAFF. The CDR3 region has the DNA TGTGCCTGGAAAAGGGAGGGAAGGCACATGAACACTGAAGCTTTCTTT.

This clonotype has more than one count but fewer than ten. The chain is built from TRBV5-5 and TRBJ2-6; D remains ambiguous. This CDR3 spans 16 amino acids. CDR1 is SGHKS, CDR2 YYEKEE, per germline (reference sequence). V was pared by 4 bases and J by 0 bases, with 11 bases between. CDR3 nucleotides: TGTGCCAGCAGCAATACTTACAGCTCTGGGGCCAACGTCCTGACTTTC. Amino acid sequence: CASSNTYSSGANVLTF.

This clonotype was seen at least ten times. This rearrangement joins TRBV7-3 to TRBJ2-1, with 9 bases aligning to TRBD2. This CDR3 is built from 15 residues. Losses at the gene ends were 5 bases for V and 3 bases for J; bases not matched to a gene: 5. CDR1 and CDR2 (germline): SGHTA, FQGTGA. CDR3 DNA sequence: TGTGCCAGCAGCCAAGGGACTAGCAGCTACAATGAGCAGTTCTTC. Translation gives CASSQGTSSYNEQFF.

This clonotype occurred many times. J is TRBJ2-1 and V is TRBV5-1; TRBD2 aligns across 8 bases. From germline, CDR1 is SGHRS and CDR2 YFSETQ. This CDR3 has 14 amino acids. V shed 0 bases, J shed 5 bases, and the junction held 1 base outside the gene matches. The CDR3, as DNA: TGCGCCAGCAGCTTGGGAGCGGGGGACAATGAGCAGTTCTTC. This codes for CASSLGAGDNEQFF.

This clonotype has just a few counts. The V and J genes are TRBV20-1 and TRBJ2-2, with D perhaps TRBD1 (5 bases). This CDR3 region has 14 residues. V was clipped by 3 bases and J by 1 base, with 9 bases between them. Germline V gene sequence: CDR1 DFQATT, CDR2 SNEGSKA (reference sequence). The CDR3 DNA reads TGCAGTGCTAGCTCAACAGGGAACACCGGGGAGCTGTTTTTT. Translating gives CSASSTGNTGELFF.